The 28 T cell receptor beta chains below all came from one sample that was sequenced in a study of technical replicates of blood from a few donors. The method was immunoSEQ multiplex PCR; TCRdb's version includes in-frame clones alone and lacks a portion of them. The table has approximately 100,000 clones, approximately 95% seen once; the top ten hold less than 0.25%. Sample: T cells isolated from PBMCs. The receptors derive from a human donor in good health.

V and J are TRBV14 and TRBJ2-1, with TRBD2 identical over 15 bases. The CDR3 consists of 18 residues. After removal of 2 bases from V and 2 bases from J, the junction contained 4 bases not matched to a gene. The germline gives CDR1 SGHDN, CDR2 FVKESK. CDR3 in amino acids: CASSQPGLAGGPYNEQFF. The DNA for the CDR3 is TGTGCCAGCAGCCAACCGGGACTAGCGGGAGGCCCCTACAATGAGCAGTTCTTC.

A single count supports this clone. V and J are TRBV10-3 and TRBJ2-1, with D uncertain. V lost 3 bases and J lost 5, with 5 bases in between. Germline V lookup: CDR1 ENHRY, CDR2 SYGVKD. The CDR3 spans 12 residues. CDR3 protein: CAISDGDNEQFF. The CDR3 DNA follows: TGTGCCATCAGTGATGGAGACAATGAGCAGTTCTTC.

Comment on this clone: Other nucleotide sequences from this sample produce the same CDR3. This rearrangement joins TRBV18 to TRBJ1-5; 10 bases match TRBD1. Per germline, CDR1 KGHSH and CDR2 LQKENI. Germline trimming cut 6 bases from V and 7 bases from J; bases unmatched to any gene: 6. The CDR3 extends over 14 amino acids. The CDR3 DNA sequence: TGTGCCAGCTCCCCCGGGACAGGGGAGCAGCCCCAGCATTTT. The encoded protein is CASSPGTGEQPQHF.

This clone was observed once. The rearrangement joins TRBV7-3 to TRBJ2-2; D unresolved. Germline-derived CDR1 and CDR2 are SGHTA and FQGTGA. This CDR3 contains 15 residues. V was cut by 0 bases and J by 1 base, with 6 bases left in between. CDR3 bases: TGTGCCAGCAGCTTAACTAGCCTGAACACCGGGGAGCTGTTTTTT. As protein: CASSLTSLNTGELFF.

The chain has TRBV7-8 and TRBJ2-7; TRBD1 matches at 8 bases. CDR3 size: 16 residues. V shed 1 base and J 5 bases; nucleotides not matched to a gene: 10. Per germline, CDR1 SGHVS and CDR2 FQNEAQ. CDR3 amino acids: CASSLVLGQGANEQYF. DNA of the CDR3: TGTGCCAGCAGCTTAGTTTTAGGGCAGGGGGCAAACGAGCAGTACTTC.

The chain combines TRBV5-1 with TRBJ2-7, with 7 bases identical to TRBD1. The germline V gene has CDR1 SGHRS and CDR2 YFSETQ. V lost 4 bases, J lost 4 bases, and 8 bases stayed unmatched. There are 14 residues in the CDR3. CDR3 loop: CASSPGTDVYEQYF. Here the CDR3 DNA reads TGCGCCAGCAGCCCGGGGACAGACGTTTACGAGCAGTACTTC.

The V call is TRBV6-4, the J call TRBJ1-1, with 11 nucleotides matching TRBD1. V shed 2 bases and J 6 bases; nucleotides not matched to a gene: 11. Germline V gives CDR1 MRHNA, CDR2 SNTAGT. The CDR3 spans 17 residues. The CDR3 DNA is TGTGCCAGCAGTGACGCGGACAGGGGGCGCATGGGACCTGAAGCTTTCTTT. Amino acid sequence: CASSDADRGRMGPEAFF.

The chain combines TRBV7-9 with TRBJ2-2, with 7 nucleotides matching TRBD1. Trimming removed 7 bases from V and 7 bases from J; junction bases left unmatched: 3. This CDR3 has 12 amino acids. The germline V gene encodes CDR1 SEHNR and CDR2 FQNEAQ (reference sequence). For the CDR3, the DNA is TGTGCCAGCAAAGGGGGCGGCGGGGAGCTGTTTTTT. The encoded protein is CASKGGGGELFF.

V usage is TRBV2 and J usage is TRBJ2-5; 8 bases fit TRBD1. V lost 1 base to trimming and J lost 5 bases; unmatched junction nucleotides: 12. The germline V gene encodes CDR1 SNHLY and CDR2 FYNNEI. This CDR3 has 17 amino acids. The CDR3 DNA reads as TGTGCCAGCAGTGAAGGGGGATGGCAGGGGGCCTGGGAGACCCAGTACTTC. This gives the protein CASSEGGWQGAWETQYF.

The chain carries TRBV5-1 and TRBJ2-3, with 9 bases lining up with TRBD2. CDR3 length: 16 residues. CDR1 SGHRS and CDR2 YFSETQ come from the germline V gene. With V trimmed by 7 bases and J by 3 bases, 12 bases remained unmatched. CDR3 DNA: TGCGCCAGCGCCACCGGGCGCGCGGGAGGGACAGATACGCAGTATTTT. Translated: CASATGRAGGTDTQYF.

The rearrangement links TRBV7-9 to TRBJ2-7; the D gene is possibly TRBD2 (6 bases). The V end was cut by 5 bases, the J end by 0 bases, with 14 bases between. The CDR3 has 15 amino acids. Germline V gene sequence: CDR1 SEHNR, CDR2 FQNEAQ (reference sequence). CDR3 residues: CASSPTGGASYEQYF. The DNA for the CDR3 is TGTGCCAGCAGCCCGACCGGGGGTGCCTCCTACGAGCAGTACTTC.

The rearrangement joins TRBV30 to TRBJ2-1; 7 bases are shared with TRBD2. This CDR3 comprises 16 residues. Germline trimming cut 1 base from V and 7 bases from J; bases unmatched to any gene: 13. Germline loops: CDR1 GTSNPN, CDR2 SVGIG (reference sequence). CDR3 nucleotide sequence: TGTGCCTGGAGTGCCGGGGAATGGCGGGGGAGGAATGAGCAGTTCTTC. This translates into CAWSAGEWRGRNEQFF. Full variable domain (remainder filled in from reference TRBV30 and TRBJ2-1): SQTIHQWPATLVQPVGSPLSLECTVEGTSNPNLYWYRQAAGRGLQLLFYSVGIGQISSEVPQNLSASRPQDRQFILSSKKLLLSDSGFYLCAWSAGEWRGRNEQFFGPGTRLTVL.

This chain's CDR3 is CASSLDTASGIHEQFF. The CDR3 bases are TGTGCCAGCAGCTTAGATACGGCTAGCGGGATACATGAGCAGTTCTTC. The gene calls are TRBV7-2 and TRBJ2-1, with TRBD2 identical over 9 bases. The germline V gene encodes CDR1 SGHTA and CDR2 FQGNSA. Losses at the gene ends were 1 base for V and 8 bases for J; bases not matched to a gene: 9. This CDR3 is 16 amino acids long.

This clone was detected a few times. The chain combines TRBV18 with TRBJ1-1, with TRBD1 as a possible D gene (6 bases). V dropped 0 bases and J dropped 0 bases, with 11 bases sitting between them. The CDR3 length is 16 residues. Germline loops: CDR1 KGHSH, CDR2 LQKENI. As DNA, the CDR3 is TGTGCCAGCTCACCACCGGGGGCAGGCCTGAACACTGAAGCTTTCTTT. Protein: CASSPPGAGLNTEAFF.

The chain joins TRBV7-6 to TRBJ2-1; TRBD2 might be the D (5 bases). The germline gives CDR1 SGHVS, CDR2 FNYEAQ. Deletions cut 1 base from V and 6 bases from J, with 7 bases between. This CDR3 comprises 13 residues. The CDR3 protein is CASSLGRTNEQFF. The CDR3 DNA is TGTGCCAGCAGCTTAGGGAGGACCAATGAGCAGTTCTTC.

The chain uses TRBV5-4 and TRBJ2-7; D might be TRBD2 (5 bases). The length of the CDR3 is 16 residues. From germline, CDR1 is SGHNT and CDR2 YYREEE (reference sequence). The V gene lost 1 base and the J gene lost 6 bases, with 20 bases spanning the gap. In DNA, the CDR3 is TGTGCCAGCAGCTTGTTGATCCGTCGGGGTACGAGCGAGCAGTACTTC. Translated: CASSLLIRRGTSEQYF.

The chain employs TRBV6-1 and TRBJ2-5; 7 bases map to TRBD1. CDR3 length: 12 residues. From germline, CDR1 is MNHNS and CDR2 SASEGT. V lost 5 bases, J lost 7 bases, and 4 bases stayed unmatched. CDR3 in DNA: TGTGCCAGCAGTTCGGACAGGTCGACCCAGTACTTC. Protein: CASSSDRSTQYF.

The chain combines TRBV5-1 with TRBJ2-3, with 10 bases matching TRBD2. This CDR3 spans 16 amino acids. The J segment lost 2 bases and the V segment lost 4 bases, leaving 7 bases of the junction unmatched. The germline gives CDR1 SGHRS, CDR2 YFSETQ. In DNA form, the CDR3 reads TGCGCCAGCAGCCCTGGACTAGCGGACTTCACAGATACGCAGTATTTT. It translates to CASSPGLADFTDTQYF.

V usage is TRBV29-1 and J usage is TRBJ2-1; D gene unclear. V dropped 7 bases and J dropped 5 bases, with 6 bases sitting between them. CDR1 and CDR2 from the germline V gene are SQVTM and ANQGSEA. The CDR3 loop spans 10 amino acids. CDR3 nucleotides: TGCAGCGGCGATAACAATGAGCAGTTCTTC. The encoded protein is CSGDNNEQFF.

The chain combines TRBV27 with TRBJ1-5; 8 positions match TRBD1. After removal of 4 bases from V and 6 bases from J, the junction contained 8 bases not matched to a gene. The CDR3 has 15 amino acids. Germline V gene sequence: CDR1 MNHEY, CDR2 SMNVEV (reference sequence). CDR3 coding DNA: TGTGCCAGCAGTTCCTACCAGGGGGCGAGTCAGCCCCAGCATTTT. Residues: CASSSYQGASQPQHF.

The chain couples TRBV28 to TRBJ2-1; 9 nucleotides align to TRBD2. J gave up 5 bases and V 2 bases, and 4 bases lay outside the gene matches. The CDR3 has 15 amino acids. Germline V lookup: CDR1 MDHEN, CDR2 SYDVKM. The CDR3 reads CASSLRLAGNNEQFF. DNA of the CDR3: TGTGCCAGCAGTTTAAGGCTAGCGGGAAACAATGAGCAGTTCTTC.

The CDR3 region is CASSFGVIKGDEQFF. In nucleotides, the CDR3 is TGTGCCAGCAGCTTCGGGGTCATCAAAGGCGATGAGCAGTTCTTC. The rearrangement links TRBV7-2 to TRBJ2-1; a possible D gene is TRBD2 (5 bases). CDR1 is SGHTA, CDR2 FQGNSA, per germline. The CDR3 covers 15 residues. Deletions cut 3 bases from V and 8 bases from J, with 17 bases between.

The chain joins TRBV9 to TRBJ2-7; 7 positions agree with TRBD2. The CDR3 contains 15 residues. Per the germline V gene, CDR1 is SGDLS and CDR2 is YYNGEE. Losses at the gene ends were 0 bases for V and 2 bases for J; bases not matched to a gene: 5. CDR3 loop: CASSVGSGETYEQYF. CDR3 DNA: TGTGCCAGCAGCGTAGGGAGCGGGGAGACCTACGAGCAGTACTTC.

This chain links TRBV19 with TRBJ2-2, with 11 positions matching TRBD1. Germline trimming cut 2 bases from V and 4 bases from J; bases unmatched to any gene: 3. Germline V gene lookup returns CDR1 LNHDA and CDR2 SQIVND (reference sequence). The CDR3 runs to 16 residues. CDR3 sequence: CASSIWGQGVTGELFF. The CDR3 DNA follows: TGTGCCAGTAGTATATGGGGACAGGGGGTCACCGGGGAGCTGTTTTTT.

The chain combines TRBV5-1 with TRBJ1-1, with D possibly being TRBD1 (6 bases). This CDR3 spans 14 amino acids. Germline V gene sequence: CDR1 SGHRS, CDR2 YFSETQ. Trimming removed 3 bases from V and 3 bases from J, with 12 bases in between. The CDR3 sequence: CASSSMGADTEAFF. The DNA for the CDR3 is TGCGCCAGCAGCTCCATGGGGGCGGACACTGAAGCTTTCTTT.

This clone was seen once. V is TRBV18 and J is TRBJ2-7; 12 nucleotides line up with TRBD1. With V trimmed by 7 bases and J by 6 bases, 7 bases remained unmatched. The CDR3 consists of 14 residues. Germline V gene lookup returns CDR1 KGHSH and CDR2 LQKENI. As DNA, the CDR3 is TGTGCCAGCTTTCCCGGGACAGGGGGCTTCGAGCAGTACTTC. Protein product: CASFPGTGGFEQYF.

The count of this clone is one. The DNA of the CDR3 is TGTGCCAGCTCTCCCGCGGGACCTCGAAACTATGGCTACACCTTC. Amino acids: CASSPAGPRNYGYTF. The chain has TRBV18 and TRBJ1-2; D perhaps matches TRBD1 (5 bases). Germline V gene data show CDR1 as KGHSH and CDR2 as LQKENI. V lost 6 bases and J 2 bases, leaving 16 bases between the germline ends. This CDR3 has 15 amino acids.

The gene calls are TRBV5-5 and TRBJ1-1; unclear D gene. Trimming shortened V by 5 bases and J by 0 bases, and 14 bases separated the two germline ends. The CDR3 extends over 15 amino acids. Germline V lookup: CDR1 SGHKS, CDR2 YYEKEE (reference sequence). CDR3 residues: CASRLALFLNTEAFF. The CDR3 bases are TGTGCCAGCAGGCTGGCACTATTTCTGAACACTGAAGCTTTCTTT.